This TCR beta chain originates from a study of blood T cell repertoires in COVID-19. About the research overall: Nucleic acid was either cDNA or gDNA, and it came from T cells, B-cell-depleted T cells, or PBMCs.

Using immunoSEQ multiplex PCR, the repertoire was profiled, and TCRdb retains in-frame clones only, with some absent. The sample holds approximately 300,000 clones, 83% seen once. The CDR3 covers 16 residues. Trimming removed 3 bases at V and 6 bases at J, with 17 bases between. Germline CDR1 reads MNHNS; CDR2 reads SASEGT. This clone has just a few counts. J is TRBJ1-4 and V is TRBV6-1; D is possibly TRBD1 (6 bases). Sample: peripheral blood. The clonotype comes from a woman in her fifties or sixties with acute or convalescent COVID-19. CDR3 residues: CASSEAGGGTYEKLFF. In DNA, the CDR3 is TGTGCCAGCAGTGAGGCTGGGGGCGGTACCTATGAAAAACTGTTTTTT.